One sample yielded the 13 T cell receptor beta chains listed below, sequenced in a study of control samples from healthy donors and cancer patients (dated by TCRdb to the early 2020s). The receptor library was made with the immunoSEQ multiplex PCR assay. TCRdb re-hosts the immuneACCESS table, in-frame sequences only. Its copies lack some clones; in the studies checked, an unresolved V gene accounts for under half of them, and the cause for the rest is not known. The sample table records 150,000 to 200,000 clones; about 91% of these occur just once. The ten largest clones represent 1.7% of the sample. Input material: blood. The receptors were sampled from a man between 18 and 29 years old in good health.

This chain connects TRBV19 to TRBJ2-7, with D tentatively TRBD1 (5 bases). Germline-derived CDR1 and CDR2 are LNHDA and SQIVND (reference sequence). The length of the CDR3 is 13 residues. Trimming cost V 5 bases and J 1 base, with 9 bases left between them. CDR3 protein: CASSQGSSYEQYF. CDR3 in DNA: TGTGCCAGTAGTCAGGGCTCGTCCTACGAGCAGTACTTC.

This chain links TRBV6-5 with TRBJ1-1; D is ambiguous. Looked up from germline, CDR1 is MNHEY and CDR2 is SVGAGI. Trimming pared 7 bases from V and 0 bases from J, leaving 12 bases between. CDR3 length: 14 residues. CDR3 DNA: TGTGCCAGCATGGTCGGACGGTTGAACACTGAAGCTTTCTTT. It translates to CASMVGRLNTEAFF.

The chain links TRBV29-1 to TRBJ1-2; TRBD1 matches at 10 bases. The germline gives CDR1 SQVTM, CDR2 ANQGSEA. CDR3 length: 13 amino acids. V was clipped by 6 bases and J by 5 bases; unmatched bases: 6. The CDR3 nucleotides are TGCAGCGTCTGGACAGGGGGGAATTATGGCTACACCTTC. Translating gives CSVWTGGNYGYTF. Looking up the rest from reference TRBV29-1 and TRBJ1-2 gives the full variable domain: SAVISQKPSRDICQRGTSLTIQCQVDSQVTMMFWYRQQPGQSLTLIATANQGSEATYESGFVIDKFPISRPNLTFSTLTVSNMSPEDSSIYLCSVWTGGNYGYTFGSGTRLTVV.

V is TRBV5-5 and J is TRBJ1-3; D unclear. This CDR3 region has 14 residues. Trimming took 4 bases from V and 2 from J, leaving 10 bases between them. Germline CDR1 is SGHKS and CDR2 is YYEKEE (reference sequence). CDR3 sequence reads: CASSREVAGNTIYF. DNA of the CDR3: TGTGCCAGCAGCCGAGAGGTAGCTGGAAACACCATATATTTT.

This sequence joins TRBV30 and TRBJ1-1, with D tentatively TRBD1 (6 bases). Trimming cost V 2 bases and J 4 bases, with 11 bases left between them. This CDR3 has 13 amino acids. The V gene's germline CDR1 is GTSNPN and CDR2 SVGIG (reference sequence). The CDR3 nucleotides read TGTGCCTGGAGTCCGAACAGGGTCACTGAAGCTTTCTTT. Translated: CAWSPNRVTEAFF.

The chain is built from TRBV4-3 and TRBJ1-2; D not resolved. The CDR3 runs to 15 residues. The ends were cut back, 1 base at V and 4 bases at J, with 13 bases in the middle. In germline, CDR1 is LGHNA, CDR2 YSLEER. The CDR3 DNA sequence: TGCGCCAGCAGCCAAGCCACCCGAGTCTCCTATGGCTACACCTTC. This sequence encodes CASSQATRVSYGYTF.

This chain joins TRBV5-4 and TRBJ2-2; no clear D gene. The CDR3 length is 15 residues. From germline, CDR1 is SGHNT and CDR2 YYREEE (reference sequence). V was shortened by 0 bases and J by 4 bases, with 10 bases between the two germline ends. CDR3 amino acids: CASSLGVSSTGELFF. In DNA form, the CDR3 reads TGTGCCAGCAGCTTGGGAGTTTCGAGCACCGGGGAGCTGTTTTTT.

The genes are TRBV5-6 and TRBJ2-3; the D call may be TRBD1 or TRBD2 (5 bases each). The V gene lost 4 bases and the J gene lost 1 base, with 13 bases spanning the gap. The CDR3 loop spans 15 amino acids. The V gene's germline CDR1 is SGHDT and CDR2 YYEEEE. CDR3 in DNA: TGTGCCAGCAGCCCCCTTCCGGGGCGCACAGATACGCAGTATTTT. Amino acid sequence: CASSPLPGRTDTQYF.

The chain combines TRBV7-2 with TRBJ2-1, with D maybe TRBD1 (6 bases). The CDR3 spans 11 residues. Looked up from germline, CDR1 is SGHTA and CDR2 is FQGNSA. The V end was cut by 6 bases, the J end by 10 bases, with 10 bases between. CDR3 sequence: CASRGQYEQFF. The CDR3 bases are TGTGCCAGCAGAGGACAGTACGAGCAGTTCTTC.

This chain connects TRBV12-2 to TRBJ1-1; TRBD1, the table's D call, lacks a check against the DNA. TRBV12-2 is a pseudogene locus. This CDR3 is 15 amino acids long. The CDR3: CASRLFQQGDTEAFF. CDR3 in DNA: TGTGCAAGTCGCTTATTCCAACAAGGGGACACTGAAGCTTTCTTT.

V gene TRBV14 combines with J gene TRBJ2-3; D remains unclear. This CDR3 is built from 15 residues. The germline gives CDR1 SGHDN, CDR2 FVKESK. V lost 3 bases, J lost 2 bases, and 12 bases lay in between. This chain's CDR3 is CASSQVGGPTDTQYF. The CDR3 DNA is TGTGCCAGCAGCCAGGTCGGCGGCCCCACAGATACGCAGTATTTT. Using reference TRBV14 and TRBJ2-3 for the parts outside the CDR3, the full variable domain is EAGVTQFPSHSVIEKGQTVTLRCDPISGHDNLYWYRRVMGKEIKFLLHFVKESKQDESGMPNNRFLAERTGGTYSTLKVQPAELEDSGVYFCASSQVGGPTDTQYFGPGTRLTVL.

CDR3: CASSLGPRTGEQYF. The CDR3, as DNA: TGCGCCAGCAGCTTGGGACCACGGACAGGCGAGCAGTACTTC. The chain employs TRBV5-1 and TRBJ2-7; 7 nucleotides agree with TRBD1. Germline V gene data show CDR1 as SGHRS and CDR2 as YFSETQ. Trimming cost V 0 bases and J 6 bases; bases outside gene matches: 6. The CDR3 runs 14 residues.

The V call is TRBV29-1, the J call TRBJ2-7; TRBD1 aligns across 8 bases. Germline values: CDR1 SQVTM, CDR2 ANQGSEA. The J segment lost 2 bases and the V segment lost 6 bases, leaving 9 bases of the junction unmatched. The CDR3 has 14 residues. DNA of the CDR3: TGCAGCGTGACAGACAGGGGTGTGACCTACGAGCAGTACTTC. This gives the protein CSVTDRGVTYEQYF.